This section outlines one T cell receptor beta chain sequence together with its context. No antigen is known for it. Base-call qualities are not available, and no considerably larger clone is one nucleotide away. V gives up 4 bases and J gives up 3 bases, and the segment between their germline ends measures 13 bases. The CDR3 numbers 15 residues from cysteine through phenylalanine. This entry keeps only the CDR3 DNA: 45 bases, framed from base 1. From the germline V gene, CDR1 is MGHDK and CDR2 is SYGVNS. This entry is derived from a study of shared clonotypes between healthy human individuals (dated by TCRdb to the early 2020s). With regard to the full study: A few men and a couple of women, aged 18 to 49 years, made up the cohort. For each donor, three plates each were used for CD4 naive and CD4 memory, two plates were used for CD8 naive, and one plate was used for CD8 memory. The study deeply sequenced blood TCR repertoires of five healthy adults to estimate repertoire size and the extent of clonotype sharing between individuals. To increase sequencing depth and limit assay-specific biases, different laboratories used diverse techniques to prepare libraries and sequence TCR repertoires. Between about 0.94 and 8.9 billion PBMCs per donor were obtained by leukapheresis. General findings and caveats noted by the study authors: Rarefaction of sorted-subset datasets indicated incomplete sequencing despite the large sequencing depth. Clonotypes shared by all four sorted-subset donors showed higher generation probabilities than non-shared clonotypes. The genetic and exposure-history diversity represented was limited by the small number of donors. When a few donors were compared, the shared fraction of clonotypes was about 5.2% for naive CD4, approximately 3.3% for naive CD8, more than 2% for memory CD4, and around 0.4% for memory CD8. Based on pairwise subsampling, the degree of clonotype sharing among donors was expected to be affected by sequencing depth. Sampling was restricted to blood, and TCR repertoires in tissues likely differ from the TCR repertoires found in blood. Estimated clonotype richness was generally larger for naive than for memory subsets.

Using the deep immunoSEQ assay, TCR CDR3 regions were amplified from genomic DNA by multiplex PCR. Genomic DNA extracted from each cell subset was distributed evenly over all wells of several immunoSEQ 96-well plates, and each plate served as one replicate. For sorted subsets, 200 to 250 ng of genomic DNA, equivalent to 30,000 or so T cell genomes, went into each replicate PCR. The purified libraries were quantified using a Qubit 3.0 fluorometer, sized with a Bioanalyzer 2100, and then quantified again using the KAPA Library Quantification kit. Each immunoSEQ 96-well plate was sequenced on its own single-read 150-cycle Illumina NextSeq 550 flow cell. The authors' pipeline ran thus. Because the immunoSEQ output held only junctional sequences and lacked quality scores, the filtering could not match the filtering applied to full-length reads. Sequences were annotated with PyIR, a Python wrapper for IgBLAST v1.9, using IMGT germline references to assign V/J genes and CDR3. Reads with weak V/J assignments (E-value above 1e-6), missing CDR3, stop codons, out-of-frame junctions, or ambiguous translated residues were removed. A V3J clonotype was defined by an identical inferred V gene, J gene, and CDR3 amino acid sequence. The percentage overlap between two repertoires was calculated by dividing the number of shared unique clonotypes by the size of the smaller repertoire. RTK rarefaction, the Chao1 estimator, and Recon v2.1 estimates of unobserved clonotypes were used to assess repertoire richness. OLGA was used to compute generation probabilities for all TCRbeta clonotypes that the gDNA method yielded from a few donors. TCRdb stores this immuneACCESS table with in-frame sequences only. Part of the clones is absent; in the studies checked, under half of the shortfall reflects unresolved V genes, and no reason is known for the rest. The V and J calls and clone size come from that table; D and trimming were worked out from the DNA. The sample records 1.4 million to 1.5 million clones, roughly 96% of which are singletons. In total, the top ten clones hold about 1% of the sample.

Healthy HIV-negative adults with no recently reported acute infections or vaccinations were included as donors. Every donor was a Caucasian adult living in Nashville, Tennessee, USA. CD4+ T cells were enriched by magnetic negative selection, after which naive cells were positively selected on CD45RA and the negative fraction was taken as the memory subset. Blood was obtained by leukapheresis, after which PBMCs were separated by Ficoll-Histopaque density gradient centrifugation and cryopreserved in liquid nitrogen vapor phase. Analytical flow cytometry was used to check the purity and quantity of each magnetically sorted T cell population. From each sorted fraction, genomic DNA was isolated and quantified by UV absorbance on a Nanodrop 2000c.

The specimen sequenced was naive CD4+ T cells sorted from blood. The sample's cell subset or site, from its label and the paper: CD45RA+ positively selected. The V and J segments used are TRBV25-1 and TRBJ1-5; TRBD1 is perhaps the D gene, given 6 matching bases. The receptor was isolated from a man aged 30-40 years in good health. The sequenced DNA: TGTGCCAGCAGTGGCGGCAGGGGTGTCAATCAGCCCCAGCATTTT. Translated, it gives CASSGGRGVNQPQHF.